These T cell receptor beta chains were read from a single sample in a study of cytotoxic CD8 clonotypes in ibrutinib-treated CLL. This table comes from immunoSEQ multiplex PCR, and its TCRdb copy is limited to in-frame clones, with some not included. The table records about 160,000 clones, 70% to 85% of them present only once. Sequencing used PBMCs, obtained after 24 months of ibrutinib treatment. All receptors derive from a human donor with chronic lymphocytic leukemia. Both conserved end residues are part of each CDR3. D genes are given only for firm matches. Clone size is stated in some rows and not others, as once, few, many or a class when expanded.

V	D	J	size	DNA	CDR3
TRBV2	NA	TRBJ1-2	few	TGTGCCAGCAGAACGACCCAGTTCTATGGCTACACCTTC	CASRTTQFYGYTF
TRBV4-3	NA	TRBJ2-2	few	TGCGCCAGCAGCCAAGATATGCTAGCGTCCGGGGAGCTGTTTTTT	CASSQDMLASGELFF
TRBV15	NA	TRBJ2-3	NA	TGTGCCACCAGCAGAGAAGGGGTCATGGGCACAGATACGCAGTATTTT	CATSREGVMGTDTQYF
TRBV6-5	NA	TRBJ2-7	once	TGTGCCAGCAGTTACAGCAGGGGCGGCGAGCAGTACTTC	CASSYSRGGEQYF
TRBV18	NA	TRBJ2-7	NA	TGTGCCAGCTCACCGGGTGGGAGCTCCTACGAGCAGTACTTC	CASSPGGSSYEQYF
TRBV19	TRBD1	TRBJ1-2	NA	TGTGCCAGTAGTATAACCGGGACAGGGGGCGAAAGGGGCTACACCTTC	CASSITGTGGERGYTF
TRBV29-1	NA	TRBJ2-6	NA	TGCAGCGTTGACATGGGGGGTTCTGGGGCCAACGTCCTGACTTTC	CSVDMGGSGANVLTF
TRBV5-1	NA	TRBJ2-5	NA	TGCGCCAGCACCATATACGGGGGTTCAGAGACCCAGTACTTC	CASTIYGGSETQYF
TRBV7-9	NA	TRBJ2-1	NA	TGTGCCAGCAGATTCCGGGACAGGGGAGCGGGAGGAAAGGATGAGCAGTTCTTC	CASRFRDRGAGGKDEQFF
TRBV7-7	TRBD2	TRBJ2-5	NA	TGTGCTAGCAGCTTAGGGCCCTGGGCTAGCGGGAGTATTGAGACCCAGTACTTC	CASSLGPWASGSIETQYF
TRBV7-9	NA	TRBJ2-7	NA	TGTGCCAGCAGCTTAGGTAGAGGGTCCTACGAGCAGTACTTC	CASSLGRGSYEQYF